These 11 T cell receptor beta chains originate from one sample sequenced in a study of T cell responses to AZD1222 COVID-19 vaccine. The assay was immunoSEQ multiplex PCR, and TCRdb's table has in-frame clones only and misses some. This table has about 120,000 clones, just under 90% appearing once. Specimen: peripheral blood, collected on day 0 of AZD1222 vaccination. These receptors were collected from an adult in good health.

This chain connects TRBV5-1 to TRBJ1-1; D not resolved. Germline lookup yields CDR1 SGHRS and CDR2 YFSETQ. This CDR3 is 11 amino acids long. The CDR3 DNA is TGCGCTAAGAGGAATCCCCTGGGAGCTTTCTTT. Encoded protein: CAKRNPLGAFF. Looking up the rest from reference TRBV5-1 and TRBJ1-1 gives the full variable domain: KAGVTQTPRYLIKTRGQQVTLSCSPISGHRSVSWYQQTPGQGLQFLFEYFSETQRNKGNFPGRFSGRQFSNSRSEMNVSTLELGDSALYLCAKRNPLGAFFGQGTRLTVV.

CDR3 coding DNA: TGTGCCAGCAGCGCCACCGGGACAGGGTATGAGCAGTACTTC. Protein product: CASSATGTGYEQYF. The chain employs TRBV9 and TRBJ2-7; 9 nucleotides line up with TRBD1. Germline loops: CDR1 SGDLS, CDR2 YYNGEE. Trimming cost V 3 bases and J 7 bases; bases outside gene matches: 8. The CDR3 totals 14 residues.

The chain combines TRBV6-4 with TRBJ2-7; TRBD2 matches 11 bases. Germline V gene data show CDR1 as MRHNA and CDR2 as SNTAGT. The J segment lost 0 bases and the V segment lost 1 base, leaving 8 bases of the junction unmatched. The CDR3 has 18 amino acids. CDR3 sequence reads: CASSDWGLAVMSSYEQYF. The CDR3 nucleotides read TGTGCCAGCAGTGACTGGGGACTAGCGGTAATGAGCTCCTACGAGCAGTACTTC.

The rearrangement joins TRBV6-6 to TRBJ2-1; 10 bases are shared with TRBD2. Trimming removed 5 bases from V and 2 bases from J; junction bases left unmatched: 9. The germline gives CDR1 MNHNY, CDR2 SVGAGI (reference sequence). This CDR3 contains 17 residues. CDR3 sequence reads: CASSPTAGLAAYNEQFF. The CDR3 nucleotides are TGTGCCAGCAGTCCCACGGCTGGACTAGCGGCCTACAATGAGCAGTTCTTC.

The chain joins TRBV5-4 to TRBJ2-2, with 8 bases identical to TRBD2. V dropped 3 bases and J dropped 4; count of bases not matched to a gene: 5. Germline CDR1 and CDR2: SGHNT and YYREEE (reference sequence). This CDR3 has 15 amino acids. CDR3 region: CASSSGLASTGELFF. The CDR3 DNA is TGTGCCAGCAGCTCTGGACTAGCCAGCACCGGGGAGCTGTTTTTT.

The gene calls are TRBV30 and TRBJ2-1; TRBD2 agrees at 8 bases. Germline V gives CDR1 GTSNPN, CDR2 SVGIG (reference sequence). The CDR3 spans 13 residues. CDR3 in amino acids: CTFAGGIYNEQFF. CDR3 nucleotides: TGTACGTTCGCGGGAGGAATCTACAATGAGCAGTTCTTC.

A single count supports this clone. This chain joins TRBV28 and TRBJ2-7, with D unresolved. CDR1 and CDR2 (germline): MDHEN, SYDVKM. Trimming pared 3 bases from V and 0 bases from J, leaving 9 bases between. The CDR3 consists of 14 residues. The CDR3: CASSFQGISYEQYF. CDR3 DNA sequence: TGTGCCAGCAGTTTCCAAGGGATCTCCTACGAGCAGTACTTC.

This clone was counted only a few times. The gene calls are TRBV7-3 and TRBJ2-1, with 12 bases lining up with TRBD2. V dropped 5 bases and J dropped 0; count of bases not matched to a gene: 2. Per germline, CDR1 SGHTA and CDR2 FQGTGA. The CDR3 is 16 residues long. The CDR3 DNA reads TGTGCCAGCAGCAAGACTAGCGGGAGCTCCTACAATGAGCAGTTCTTC. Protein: CASSKTSGSSYNEQFF.

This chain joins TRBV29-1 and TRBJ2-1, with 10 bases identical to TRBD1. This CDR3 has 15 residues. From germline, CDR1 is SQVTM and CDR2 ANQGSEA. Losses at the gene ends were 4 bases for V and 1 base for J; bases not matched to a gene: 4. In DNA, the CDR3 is TGCAGCGTTGCATCGGGACAGGGGTCCTACAATGAGCAGTTCTTC. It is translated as CSVASGQGSYNEQFF.

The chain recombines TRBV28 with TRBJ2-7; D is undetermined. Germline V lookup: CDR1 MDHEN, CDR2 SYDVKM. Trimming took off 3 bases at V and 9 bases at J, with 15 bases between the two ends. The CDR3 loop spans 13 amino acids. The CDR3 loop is CASSLGRLAWQYF. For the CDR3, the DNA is TGTGCCAGCAGTTTGGGCAGATTAGCCTGGCAGTACTTC.

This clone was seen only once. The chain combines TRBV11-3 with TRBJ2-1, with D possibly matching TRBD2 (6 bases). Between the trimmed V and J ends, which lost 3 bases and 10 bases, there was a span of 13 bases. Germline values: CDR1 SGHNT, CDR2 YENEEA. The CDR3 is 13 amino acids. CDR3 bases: TGTGCCAGCAGCTTTTATTCGGGGGACGAGCAGTTCTTC. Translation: CASSFYSGDEQFF.